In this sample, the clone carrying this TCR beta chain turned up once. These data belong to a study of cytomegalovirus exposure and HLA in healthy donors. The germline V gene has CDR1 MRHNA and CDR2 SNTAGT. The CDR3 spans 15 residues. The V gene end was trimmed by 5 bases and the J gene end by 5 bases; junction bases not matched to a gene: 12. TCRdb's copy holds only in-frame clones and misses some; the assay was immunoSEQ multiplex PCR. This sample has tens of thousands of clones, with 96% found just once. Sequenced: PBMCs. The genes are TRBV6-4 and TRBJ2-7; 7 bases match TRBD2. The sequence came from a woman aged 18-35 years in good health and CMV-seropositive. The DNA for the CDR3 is TGTGCCAGCAGTAGGGAAGCGGGGACGAGCAACGAGCAGTACTTC. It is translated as CASSREAGTSNEQYF.